Listed below are T cell receptor beta chains from one sample, sequenced in a study of cytomegalovirus exposure and HLA in healthy donors. The protocol was immunoSEQ multiplex PCR, while the TCRdb copy is restricted to in-frame clones and leaves out a portion. The profile shows roughly 100,000 clones, roughly 63% of them singletons. Sequencing input: PBMCs. The receptors here all came from a boy aged 10-17 years in good health and CMV-seropositive. The CDR3 runs from the conserved cysteine through the conserved F or W. Fields, in order: V gene, D gene, clone size, J gene, CDR3 DNA, CDR3 protein. D genes are given only for firm matches. Size tells how often a clone was seen (once, few, many) or the class of an expanded clone, and some rows leave it out.

v_gene: TRBV14; d_gene: NA; abundance: NA; j_gene: TRBJ2-3; CDR3nt: TGTGCCAGCAGCACTTACCGGGACTTCCTCAAGATGGATACGCAGTATTTT; CDR3aa: CASSTYRDFLKMDTQYF
v_gene: TRBV7-9; d_gene: TRBD1; abundance: NA; j_gene: TRBJ2-5; CDR3nt: TGTGCCAGCAGCCCGAGGGACAGATATCAAGAGACCCAGTACTTC; CDR3aa: CASSPRDRYQETQYF
v_gene: TRBV7-2; d_gene: TRBD2; abundance: once; j_gene: TRBJ2-7; CDR3nt: TGTGCCAGCAGCTTCGAAAGGACTAGCGGGACCTACGAGCAGTACTTC; CDR3aa: CASSFERTSGTYEQYF
v_gene: TRBV19; d_gene: TRBD1; abundance: NA; j_gene: TRBJ1-3; CDR3nt: TGTGCCAGTAGTATCATGAGACAGGGGGCACGGGGAAACACCATATATTTT; CDR3aa: CASSIMRQGARGNTIYF
v_gene: TRBV6-6; d_gene: TRBD2; abundance: NA; j_gene: TRBJ2-1; CDR3nt: TGTGCCAGCACCCCACAAACTAGCGGGAGGTTCCGTGAGCAGTTCTTC; CDR3aa: CASTPQTSGRFREQFF
v_gene: TRBV4-1; d_gene: TRBD2; abundance: NA; j_gene: TRBJ2-1; CDR3nt: TGCGCCAGCAGCCAACTAGCGGGGGGGCCCAATGAGCAGTTCTTC; CDR3aa: CASSQLAGGPNEQFF
v_gene: TRBV7-3; d_gene: TRBD1; abundance: NA; j_gene: TRBJ1-1; CDR3nt: TGTGCCAGCAGCGCGACAGGGGGCAGAGCTGAAGCTTTCTTT; CDR3aa: CASSATGGRAEAFF
v_gene: TRBV30; d_gene: NA; abundance: few; j_gene: TRBJ1-5; CDR3nt: TGTGCCTGGAGTGACGGTAGGGGGGGGGCTCATCAGCCCCAGCATTTT; CDR3aa: CAWSDGRGGAHQPQHF
v_gene: TRBV6-5; d_gene: NA; abundance: NA; j_gene: TRBJ2-3; CDR3nt: TGTGCCAGCAGACCCAGGCAAAGCACAGATACGCAGTATTTT; CDR3aa: CASRPRQSTDTQYF
v_gene: TRBV30; d_gene: TRBD1; abundance: NA; j_gene: TRBJ1-1; CDR3nt: TGTGCCTGGAGTTTATTAGGGACAGAACACACTGAAGCTTTCTTT; CDR3aa: CAWSLLGTEHTEAFF
v_gene: TRBV10-2; d_gene: TRBD1; abundance: few; j_gene: TRBJ2-3; CDR3nt: TGCGCCAGCAGGCCCGGACAGGGGAGGACAGATACGCAGTATTTT; CDR3aa: CASRPGQGRTDTQYF
v_gene: TRBV27; d_gene: TRBD1; abundance: NA; j_gene: TRBJ2-7; CDR3nt: TGTGCCAGCAGTTTACCAGGGGGCGAGGAGCAGTACTTC; CDR3aa: CASSLPGGEEQYF
v_gene: TRBV27; d_gene: TRBD1; abundance: few; j_gene: TRBJ2-7; CDR3nt: TGTGCCAGCAGCTCGATCCGGGACAGGGGGTTTCGCGAGCAGTACTTC; CDR3aa: CASSSIRDRGFREQYF
v_gene: TRBV19; d_gene: NA; abundance: few; j_gene: TRBJ1-5; CDR3nt: TGTGCCAGTACCTCCGGGAGAGGTAGCAATCAGCCCCAGCATTTT; CDR3aa: CASTSGRGSNQPQHF
v_gene: TRBV5-4; d_gene: TRBD1; abundance: NA; j_gene: TRBJ1-1; CDR3nt: TGTGCCAGCAGCTCGGACAGGATGGGGAGGCACACTGAAGCTTTCTTT; CDR3aa: CASSSDRMGRHTEAFF
v_gene: TRBV7-9; d_gene: NA; abundance: NA; j_gene: TRBJ1-6; CDR3nt: TGTGCCAGCAGTCAAGGGGGCTCCTATAATTCACCCCTCCACTTT; CDR3aa: CASSQGGSYNSPLHF
v_gene: TRBV19; d_gene: NA; abundance: NA; j_gene: TRBJ2-1; CDR3nt: TGTGCCAGTAGTGGTACAGGCGCTCTTTACAATGAGCAGTTCTTC; CDR3aa: CASSGTGALYNEQFF
v_gene: TRBV6-1; d_gene: NA; abundance: NA; j_gene: TRBJ1-5; CDR3nt: TGTGCCAGCAGCATTTCACGGGATCAGCCCCAGCATTTT; CDR3aa: CASSISRDQPQHF
v_gene: TRBV6-1; d_gene: NA; abundance: NA; j_gene: TRBJ2-3; CDR3nt: TGTGCCAGCACGTTTTCCCGCACAGATACGCAGTATTTT; CDR3aa: CASTFSRTDTQYF
v_gene: TRBV6-1; d_gene: TRBD1; abundance: few; j_gene: TRBJ1-3; CDR3nt: TGTGCCAGCGAAGGGGGCGCGGGCGGAAACACCATATATTTT; CDR3aa: CASEGGAGGNTIYF
v_gene: TRBV29-1; d_gene: NA; abundance: few; j_gene: TRBJ1-2; CDR3nt: TGCAGCGTTGAAGAGGGCACCTATGGCTACACCTTC; CDR3aa: CSVEEGTYGYTF
v_gene: TRBV29-1; d_gene: TRBD1; abundance: NA; j_gene: TRBJ2-3; CDR3nt: TGCAGCGTCCCATTGGCTTGGACAGGGGAATCAGATACGCAGTATTTT; CDR3aa: CSVPLAWTGESDTQYF
v_gene: TRBV6-5; d_gene: TRBD1; abundance: NA; j_gene: TRBJ2-3; CDR3nt: TGTGCCAGCAGTCCCAGCCGGACAGGGGGTGATACGCAGTATTTT; CDR3aa: CASSPSRTGGDTQYF
v_gene: TRBV27; d_gene: TRBD1; abundance: NA; j_gene: TRBJ1-5; CDR3nt: TGTGCCAGCAGTCCGGAGGGACAGGGAGGTCAGCCCCAGCATTTT; CDR3aa: CASSPEGQGGQPQHF
v_gene: TRBV7-9; d_gene: NA; abundance: NA; j_gene: TRBJ1-4; CDR3nt: TGTTCCAGCAGCTCGCCGGGAGAAAAACTGTTTTTT; CDR3aa: CSSSSPGEKLFF
v_gene: TRBV9; d_gene: TRBD2; abundance: NA; j_gene: TRBJ2-3; CDR3nt: TGTGCCAGCAGCGAGGGGACTAGCGGGGGCCGAATCCAGTATTTT; CDR3aa: CASSEGTSGGRIQYF
v_gene: TRBV19; d_gene: TRBD1; abundance: NA; j_gene: TRBJ1-1; CDR3nt: TGTGCCAGTAGTATCTGGACAGGGGGTACCACTGAAGCTTTCTTT; CDR3aa: CASSIWTGGTTEAFF
v_gene: TRBV18; d_gene: TRBD2; abundance: few; j_gene: TRBJ2-1; CDR3nt: TGTGCCAGCTCATCTAGCGGGGGCTCGAATGAGCAGTTCTTC; CDR3aa: CASSSSGGSNEQFF
v_gene: TRBV27; d_gene: TRBD1; abundance: NA; j_gene: TRBJ1-5; CDR3nt: TGTGCCAGCAGCAGGGACAGGGGGGGCAATCAGCCCCAGCATTTT; CDR3aa: CASSRDRGGNQPQHF
v_gene: TRBV4-3; d_gene: NA; abundance: NA; j_gene: TRBJ2-3; CDR3nt: TGCGCCAGCAGCCAAGATAGGGGTTCCACAGATACGCAGTATTTT; CDR3aa: CASSQDRGSTDTQYF
v_gene: TRBV5-1; d_gene: NA; abundance: NA; j_gene: TRBJ1-5; CDR3nt: TGCGCCAGCAGCCCCCAAGGGGCTAATCAGCCCCAGCATTTT; CDR3aa: CASSPQGANQPQHF
v_gene: TRBV7-9; d_gene: TRBD1; abundance: few; j_gene: TRBJ1-4; CDR3nt: TGTGCCAGCAGCCAGCCCCCGGGACAGGGTAACGGAAAACTGTTTTTT; CDR3aa: CASSQPPGQGNGKLFF
v_gene: TRBV5-1; d_gene: NA; abundance: NA; j_gene: TRBJ2-7; CDR3nt: TGCGCCAGCAGCTTGGAAGGCTTTACGGGAGCGCAGCAGTACTTC; CDR3aa: CASSLEGFTGAQQYF
v_gene: TRBV6-5; d_gene: NA; abundance: NA; j_gene: TRBJ2-3; CDR3nt: TGTGCCAGCAGCCTTAGCCCCGCGGGGACAGATACGCAGTATTTT; CDR3aa: CASSLSPAGTDTQYF
v_gene: TRBV2; d_gene: NA; abundance: NA; j_gene: TRBJ2-6; CDR3nt: TGTGCCAGCAGTGTAGGGGCTGCCTTCTCTGGGGCCAACGTCCTGACTTTC; CDR3aa: CASSVGAAFSGANVLTF
v_gene: TRBV12-5; d_gene: NA; abundance: NA; j_gene: TRBJ2-2; CDR3nt: TGTGCTAGTGGTTTGGCCTCGGGGTTTCCCGGGGAGCTGTTTTTT; CDR3aa: CASGLASGFPGELFF
v_gene: TRBV30; d_gene: NA; abundance: NA; j_gene: TRBJ2-3; CDR3nt: TGTGCTTGGAGTGTGGGGGCCCCAGATACGCAGTATTTT; CDR3aa: CAWSVGAPDTQYF
v_gene: TRBV20-1; d_gene: TRBD2; abundance: NA; j_gene: TRBJ2-7; CDR3nt: TGCAGTCCTAGCGGGAACGAGCAGTACTTC; CDR3aa: CSPSGNEQYF
v_gene: TRBV6-5; d_gene: TRBD2; abundance: few; j_gene: TRBJ2-3; CDR3nt: TGTGCCAGCAGTTACCGAGCGGGAGTACCAGATACGCAGTATTTT; CDR3aa: CASSYRAGVPDTQYF
v_gene: TRBV5-1; d_gene: NA; abundance: NA; j_gene: TRBJ2-3; CDR3nt: TGCGCCAGCAGCTTGTCTGTTGGGGGGAACACAGATACGCAGTATTTT; CDR3aa: CASSLSVGGNTDTQYF
v_gene: TRBV9; d_gene: NA; abundance: NA; j_gene: TRBJ2-3; CDR3nt: TGTGCCAGCAGCGTAGCTACAAGGGGCCCAGATACGCAGTATTTT; CDR3aa: CASSVATRGPDTQYF
v_gene: TRBV5-1; d_gene: TRBD1; abundance: NA; j_gene: TRBJ2-1; CDR3nt: TGCGCCAGCAGCCCCCAGGACAGGGCCCGGATAAATGAGCAGTTCTTC; CDR3aa: CASSPQDRARINEQFF
v_gene: TRBV27; d_gene: TRBD1; abundance: once; j_gene: TRBJ2-7; CDR3nt: TGTGCCAGCAGTACCCGACAGGGCTCCTACGAGCAGTACTTC; CDR3aa: CASSTRQGSYEQYF
v_gene: TRBV5-5; d_gene: TRBD1; abundance: NA; j_gene: TRBJ1-4; CDR3nt: TGTGCCAGCAGCTTAGGGACAGGGGATGTAAAACTGTTTTTT; CDR3aa: CASSLGTGDVKLFF
v_gene: TRBV19; d_gene: NA; abundance: NA; j_gene: TRBJ1-2; CDR3nt: TGTGCCAGTAGTAGCTTACCGGGATCCAACTATGGCTACACCTTC; CDR3aa: CASSSLPGSNYGYTF
v_gene: TRBV29-1; d_gene: TRBD1; abundance: NA; j_gene: TRBJ2-2; CDR3nt: TGCAGCGTGAGGGGACAGCCCGGGGAGCTGTTTTTT; CDR3aa: CSVRGQPGELFF
v_gene: TRBV7-9; d_gene: NA; abundance: NA; j_gene: TRBJ2-5; CDR3nt: TGTGCCAGCAGCTTTATTGAGACCCAGTACTTC; CDR3aa: CASSFIETQYF
v_gene: TRBV5-1; d_gene: NA; abundance: few; j_gene: TRBJ2-7; CDR3nt: TGCGCCAGCAGCTTCCGGGTGGGGGCCTCCTACGAGCAGTACTTC; CDR3aa: CASSFRVGASYEQYF
v_gene: TRBV5-1; d_gene: NA; abundance: once; j_gene: TRBJ2-7; CDR3nt: TGCGCCAGCAGGTTAAACGGGGGACCCTACGAGCAGTACTTC; CDR3aa: CASRLNGGPYEQYF
v_gene: TRBV6-1; d_gene: TRBD2; abundance: NA; j_gene: TRBJ2-7; CDR3nt: TGTGCCAGCAGTGCCTCCGGGACTAGCGGGGTCTACGAGCAGTACTTC; CDR3aa: CASSASGTSGVYEQYF
v_gene: TRBV30; d_gene: NA; abundance: NA; j_gene: TRBJ1-1; CDR3nt: TGTGCCTCTGACAGCACCTTGGTGGCTTTCTTT; CDR3aa: CASDSTLVAFF
v_gene: TRBV7-9; d_gene: TRBD1; abundance: NA; j_gene: TRBJ2-6; CDR3nt: TGTGCCAACCCGATTGGACAGGCCGGGGCCAACGTCCTGACTTTC; CDR3aa: CANPIGQAGANVLTF